The T cell receptor beta chain under discussion was sequenced for a study of early stage breast cancer tumors. Study information: Most invasive tumors, about 75% of the 16, were ER+/PR+/HER2-.

Study results and limitations: Chain pairing and CD4, CD8 or FOXP3 expression were not captured. Commonly generated sequences made up most enriched TCRB sequences shared between patients.

Data came from immunoSEQ multiplex PCR; TCRdb stores just in-frame clones and leaves some out. Of approximately 20,000 clones listed, around 80% are singletons. This CDR3 has 15 amino acids. V was pared by 1 base and J by 3 bases, with 0 bases of the junction left unmatched. Per the germline V gene, CDR1 is LNHNV and CDR2 is YYDKDF (reference sequence). Notes on this clone: Its antigen is not identified.

Sequenced input: blood. The sequence was collected from an older person with breast cancer. The chain joins TRBV15 to TRBJ2-5; 12 bases fit TRBD2. The CDR3 here is CATSRGTSGEETQYF. As DNA, the CDR3 is TGTGCCACCAGCAGAGGGACTAGCGGGGAAGAGACCCAGTACTTC.